The 21 T cell receptor beta chains in this list originate from one sample, sequenced in a study of shared clonotypes between healthy human individuals. TCRdb keeps only in-frame clones here, not all; method: immunoSEQ multiplex PCR. The sample carries hundreds of thousands of clones, 90% to 97% recorded once. Sequencing was done on a sample of naive CD4+ T cells sorted from blood. As to subset: CD45RA+ positively selected. The receptors shown here come from a woman in her thirties in good health.

Note on this clone: The same CDR3 can be traced to other DNA sequences in this sample. The chain recombines TRBV5-1 with TRBJ1-5; D is undetermined. The CDR3 has 15 residues. V was pared by 0 bases and J by 4 bases, with 11 bases between. Germline lookup yields CDR1 SGHRS and CDR2 YFSETQ. Written as DNA, the CDR3 is TGCGCCAGCAGCTTGGTTCCCGGCGGGAATCAGCCCCAGCATTTT. It codes for CASSLVPGGNQPQHF. The full variable domain, rest sourced from reference TRBV5-1 and TRBJ1-5, is KAGVTQTPRYLIKTRGQQVTLSCSPISGHRSVSWYQQTPGQGLQFLFEYFSETQRNKGNFPGRFSGRQFSNSRSEMNVSTLELGDSALYLCASSLVPGGNQPQHFGDGTRLSIL.

Comment on this clone: At the DNA level, this CDR3 is encoded by other sequences in the same sample as well. The gene calls are TRBV7-9 and TRBJ2-7; 11 nucleotides agree with TRBD2. Trimming cost V 5 bases and J 4 bases; bases outside gene matches: 4. The V gene's germline CDR1 is SEHNR and CDR2 FQNEAQ (reference sequence). The CDR3 covers 14 residues. The CDR3, as DNA: TGTGCCAGCAGCCCGGGACTAGCGGCGTACGAGCAGTACTTC. It translates to CASSPGLAAYEQYF. The full variable domain, its missing parts supplied by reference TRBV7-9 and TRBJ2-7, is DTGVSQNPRHKITKRGQNVTFRCDPISEHNRLYWYRQTLGQGPEFLTYFQNEAQLEKSRLLSDRFSAERPKGSFSTLEIQRTEQGDSAMYLCASSPGLAAYEQYFGPGTRLTVT.

The V gene is TRBV28, the J gene TRBJ1-4; a weak D match, TRBD1 (6 bases). With 10 bases removed from V and 8 bases from J, the gap between germline ends came to 17 bases. CDR3 length equals 13 residues. The germline V gene encodes CDR1 MDHEN and CDR2 SYDVKM. The CDR3 protein is CATEAGEREKLFF. The CDR3 region has the DNA TGTGCCACCGAGGCAGGGGAAAGGGAAAAACTGTTTTTT.

Note on this clone: The sample contains more than one DNA sequence encoding this CDR3. This rearrangement joins TRBV28 to TRBJ1-4; D unclear. The CDR3 extends over 14 amino acids. CDR1 is MDHEN, CDR2 SYDVKM, per germline. V lost 4 bases to trimming and J lost 2 bases, with 8 bases between them. The CDR3 is CASSSATTNEKLFF. CDR3 in DNA: TGTGCCAGCAGTTCGGCCACCACTAATGAAAAACTGTTTTTT.

V usage is TRBV5-1 and J usage is TRBJ2-1, with 10 bases matching TRBD2. Germline CDR1 reads SGHRS; CDR2 reads YFSETQ. V was pared by 4 bases and J by 5 bases, with 9 bases of the junction left unmatched. This CDR3 contains 16 residues. This chain's CDR3 is CASSAILAGDNNEQFF. The CDR3 coding sequence is TGCGCCAGCAGCGCAATTCTAGCGGGAGACAACAATGAGCAGTTCTTC.

This chain joins TRBV5-6 and TRBJ1-1; D perhaps matches TRBD1 (5 bases). V lost 4 bases and J 5 bases, leaving 15 bases between the germline ends. The V gene's germline CDR1 is SGHDT and CDR2 YYEEEE. The CDR3 runs 14 residues. The CDR3 coding sequence is TGTGCCAGCAGCCCGCCTTGGGGCGATACTGAAGCTTTCTTT. Protein: CASSPPWGDTEAFF.

The chain combines TRBV15 with TRBJ2-7, with 10 nucleotides matching TRBD2. CDR1 is LNHNV and CDR2 is YYDKDF in the germline V gene (reference sequence). V lost 1 base and J lost 1; bases outside the gene matches: 7. This CDR3 spans 17 amino acids. The CDR3 is CATSRAPRTSGSYEQYF. The CDR3 DNA sequence: TGTGCCACCAGCAGAGCTCCCCGGACTAGCGGTTCCTACGAGCAGTACTTC.

The rearrangement links TRBV19 to TRBJ1-5, with TRBD1 identical over 10 bases. The V gene's germline CDR1 is LNHDA and CDR2 SQIVND (reference sequence). V shed 8 bases and J 1 base; nucleotides not matched to a gene: 8. The CDR3 length is 16 residues. Here the CDR3 DNA reads TGTGCCAGTTCCGGGACAGGGGTTTGGAGCAATCAGCCCCAGCATTTT. This translates into CASSGTGVWSNQPQHF.

V and J are TRBV5-8 and TRBJ2-1, with 13 bases fitting TRBD2. The CDR3 extends over 15 amino acids. J lost 10 bases, V lost 4 bases, and 8 bases had no gene match. Germline CDR1 is SGHTS and CDR2 is YDEGEE. The CDR3 DNA sequence: TGTGCCAGCAGCATAGGACTAGCGGGAGTGTTGGAGCAGTTCTTC. This gives the protein CASSIGLAGVLEQFF.

V gene TRBV27 combines with J gene TRBJ1-4, with 10 bases matching TRBD1. Trimming at V came to 7 bases and at J to 7 bases, leaving 3 bases not matched to a gene. This CDR3 is built from 13 residues. Germline lookup yields CDR1 MNHEY and CDR2 SMNVEV (reference sequence). The CDR3 loop reads CASKGQGIEKLFF. DNA of the CDR3: TGTGCCAGCAAGGGACAGGGGATTGAAAAACTGTTTTTT.

The V gene is TRBV28, the J gene TRBJ1-5; 8 bases fit TRBD1. The V segment lost 5 bases and the J segment 5 bases; nucleotides outside the gene matches: 14. The CDR3 runs to 17 residues. Germline V gene lookup returns CDR1 MDHEN and CDR2 SYDVKM. CDR3 amino acids: CASSPPMGQGAHQPQHF. CDR3 nucleotides: TGTGCCAGCAGTCCGCCCATGGGTCAGGGGGCACATCAGCCCCAGCATTTT. The full variable domain, in which reference TRBV28 and TRBJ1-5 provide the parts outside the CDR3, is DVKVTQSSRYLVKRTGEKVFLECVQDMDHENMFWYRQDPGLGLRLIYFSYDVKMKEKGDIPEGYSVSREKKERFSLILESASTNQTSMYLCASSPPMGQGAHQPQHFGDGTRLSIL.

V and J are TRBV6-6 and TRBJ1-5; 7 bases are a match to TRBD1. Germline V gene lookup returns CDR1 MNHNY and CDR2 SVGAGI (reference sequence). There are 11 residues in the CDR3. Trimming removed 5 bases from V and 12 bases from J; junction bases left unmatched: 4. The CDR3 is CASSNGQVQHF. In DNA, the CDR3 is TGTGCCAGCAGTAATGGACAGGTCCAGCATTTT.

The chain uses TRBV28 and TRBJ1-2, with 9 bases identical to TRBD1. V was clipped by 6 bases and J by 5 bases; unmatched bases: 10. The CDR3 has 15 amino acids. Germline V gene data show CDR1 as MDHEN and CDR2 as SYDVKM. The CDR3 nucleotides are TGTGCCAGCAGGCAAACAGGGGGCATGGGGTATGGCTACACCTTC. This sequence encodes CASRQTGGMGYGYTF.

V usage is TRBV5-1 and J usage is TRBJ2-2; D may be TRBD2 (6 bases). This CDR3 spans 13 amino acids. V lost 2 bases and J lost 7, with 9 bases in between. In germline, CDR1 is SGHRS, CDR2 YFSETQ. CDR3 amino acids: CASSFWRGGELFF. CDR3 sequence (DNA): TGCGCCAGCAGCTTTTGGCGGGGCGGGGAGCTGTTTTTT. Drawing the rest from reference TRBV5-1 and TRBJ2-2, the complete variable domain is KAGVTQTPRYLIKTRGQQVTLSCSPISGHRSVSWYQQTPGQGLQFLFEYFSETQRNKGNFPGRFSGRQFSNSRSEMNVSTLELGDSALYLCASSFWRGGELFFGEGSRLTVL.

The chain combines TRBV5-6 with TRBJ2-2; D is perhaps TRBD2 (6 bases). Germline V gives CDR1 SGHDT, CDR2 YYEEEE. This CDR3 comprises 14 residues. V lost 6 bases to trimming and J lost 4 bases, with 13 bases between them. Written as DNA, the CDR3 is TGTGCCAGCACCCGTCGGGGAGGCACCGGGGAGCTGTTTTTT. This encodes CASTRRGGTGELFF. The entire variable domain, with the rest obtained from reference TRBV5-6 and TRBJ2-2, is as follows: DAGVTQSPTHLIKTRGQQVTLRCSPKSGHDTVSWYQQALGQGPQFIFQYYEEEERQRGNFPDRFSGHQFPNYSSELNVNALLLGDSALYLCASTRRGGTGELFFGEGSRLTVL.

The V gene is TRBV18, the J gene TRBJ2-1; a possible D gene is TRBD2 (5 bases). V gave up 6 bases and J gave up 6 bases, with 21 bases separating them. Germline CDR1 reads KGHSH; CDR2 reads LQKENI. There are 16 residues in the CDR3. DNA of the CDR3: TGTGCCAGCTCCCCGGTGCTGGAGGAGTGGCCCAATGAGCAGTTCTTC. Translation gives CASSPVLEEWPNEQFF.

This sequence joins TRBV28 and TRBJ1-4; D gene unclear. Trimming shortened V by 2 bases and J by 8 bases, and 6 bases separated the two germline ends. This CDR3 is 12 amino acids long. Per the germline V gene, CDR1 is MDHEN and CDR2 is SYDVKM. CDR3: CASSLQREKLFF. CDR3 bases: TGTGCCAGCAGTTTACAAAGGGAAAAACTGTTTTTT.

The gene calls are TRBV6-4 and TRBJ2-7; TRBD1 or TRBD2 may be the D gene (6 bases each). Germline CDR1 MRHNA, CDR2 SNTAGT. Trimming cost V 5 bases and J 4 bases, with 18 bases left between them. The CDR3 has 15 residues. DNA of the CDR3: TGTGCCAGCAGTCCCGTAGGGGGAGGCGGGTACGAGCAGTACTTC. Translated: CASSPVGGGGYEQYF.

This chain connects TRBV27 to TRBJ1-5; no clear D. V lost 2 bases and J lost 7, with 12 bases in between. CDR1 and CDR2 (germline): MNHEY, SMNVEV (reference sequence). This CDR3 is built from 14 residues. In nucleotides, the CDR3 is TGTGCCAGCAGTTTAATCCCGGTCGGACAGCCCCAGCATTTT. This translates into CASSLIPVGQPQHF.

V is TRBV28 and J is TRBJ2-7; TRBD2 agrees at 8 bases. The germline V gene encodes CDR1 MDHEN and CDR2 SYDVKM. The ends lost 4 bases at V and 4 bases at J; junction bases unmatched: 6. The CDR3 is 14 amino acids. CDR3 residues: CASSSGTRWYEQYF. The CDR3 bases are TGTGCCAGCAGTTCGGGGACTAGGTGGTACGAGCAGTACTTC.

The chain is built from TRBV7-9 and TRBJ1-2, with unresolved D. The CDR3 covers 14 residues. Per germline, CDR1 SEHNR and CDR2 FQNEAQ (reference sequence). With 6 bases removed from V and 0 bases from J, the gap between germline ends came to 11 bases. CDR3 protein: CASSIQTANYGYTF. The DNA of the CDR3 is TGTGCCAGCAGTATCCAAACAGCTAACTATGGCTACACCTTC. Drawing the rest from reference TRBV7-9 and TRBJ1-2, the complete variable domain is DTGVSQNPRHKITKRGQNVTFRCDPISEHNRLYWYRQTLGQGPEFLTYFQNEAQLEKSRLLSDRFSAERPKGSFSTLEIQRTEQGDSAMYLCASSIQTANYGYTFGSGTRLTVV.